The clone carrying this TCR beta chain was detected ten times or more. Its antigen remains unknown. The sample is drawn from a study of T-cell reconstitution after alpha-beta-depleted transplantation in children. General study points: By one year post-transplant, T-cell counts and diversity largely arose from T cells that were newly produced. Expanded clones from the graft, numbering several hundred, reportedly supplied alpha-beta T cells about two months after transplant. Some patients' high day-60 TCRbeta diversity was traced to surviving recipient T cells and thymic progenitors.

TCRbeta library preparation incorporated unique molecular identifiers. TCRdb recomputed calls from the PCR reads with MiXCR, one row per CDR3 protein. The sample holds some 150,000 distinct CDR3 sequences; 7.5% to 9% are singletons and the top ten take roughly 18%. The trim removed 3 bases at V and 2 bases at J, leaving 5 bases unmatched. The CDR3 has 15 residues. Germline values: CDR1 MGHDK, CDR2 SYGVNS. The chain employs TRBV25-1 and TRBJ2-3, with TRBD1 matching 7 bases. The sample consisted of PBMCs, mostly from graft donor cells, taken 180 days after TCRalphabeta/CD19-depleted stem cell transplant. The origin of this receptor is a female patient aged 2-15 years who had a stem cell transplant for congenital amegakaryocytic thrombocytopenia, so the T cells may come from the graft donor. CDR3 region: CASSDDRVYTDTQYF. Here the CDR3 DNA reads TGTGCCAGCAGTGATGACAGGGTTTACACAGATACGCAGTATTTT.